A single sample is the source of the 28 T cell receptor beta chains below, sequenced in a study of T cells in women clearing cervical HPV infection (dated by TCRdb to between 2017 and 2018). The library was generated by the immunoSEQ multiplex PCR assay. TCRdb's version of the immuneACCESS table is confined to in-frame rearrangements and falls short of the full clone set. An unresolved V gene accounts for under half of the shortfall where checked; the remainder is of unknown origin. In this sample's table one finds 20,000 to 25,000 clones. The ten largest clones take up about 9.1% of the sample. The sample taken for sequencing was blood buffy coat. These receptors were collected from a woman aged 18-69 years with a cervical HPV16 infection that either progressed to CIN3+ or cleared (not recorded which).

For this clone: The read is 3 residues too short to cover the CDR3 end, so that end is filled in from the germline J gene. The V gene is TRBV20-1, the J gene TRBJ1-3; D uncertain. The V gene lost 1 base and the J gene lost 4 bases, with 5 bases spanning the gap. The CDR3 extends over 12 amino acids. The germline V gene encodes CDR1 DFQATT and CDR2 SNEGSKA (reference sequence). CDR3 sequence: CSARGRGNTIYF. The DNA read from the CDR3 is TGCAGTGCTAGAGGCAGGGGAAACACC.

This chain's CDR3 is CAISEGIPSGQGSSYEQYF. The CDR3 bases that were read are TGTGCCATCAGTGAGGGGATTCCCTCGGGACAGGGCTCATCCTACGAG. The chain joins TRBV10-3 to TRBJ2-7; TRBD1 matches at 9 bases. The CDR3 is cut off 3 residues early in the read; its end comes from the germline J gene. CDR1 is ENHRY, CDR2 SYGVKD, per germline. J was trimmed by 1 base and V by 2 bases; bases with no gene match: 15. The CDR3 loop spans 19 amino acids.

Concerning this clone itself: The DNA ends 3 residues before the CDR3 does, and the rest of the CDR3 is filled in from the germline J gene. The rearrangement uses TRBV7-2 and TRBJ1-2, with TRBD1 as a possible D gene (6 bases). Germline V gene data show CDR1 as SGHTA and CDR2 as FQGNSA. Deletions cut 1 base from V and 7 bases from J, with 10 bases between. There are 13 residues in the CDR3. The chain's CDR3 is CASSLGQVLGYTF. Incomplete CDR3 DNA: TGTGCCAGCAGCTTAGGACAGGTCCTTGGC.

On this clone itself: The read halts 3 residues ahead of the CDR3 end, with the missing end drawn from the germline J gene. The chain links TRBV27 to TRBJ1-1; D is uncertain. The ends were cut back, 7 bases at V and 1 base at J, with 16 bases in the middle. CDR1 MNHEY and CDR2 SMNVEV come from the germline V gene (reference sequence). This CDR3 is 15 amino acids long. The CDR3 bases that were read are TGTGCCAGCATCGAAAGCCCCGCAGGGAACACTGAA. It translates to CASIESPAGNTE. From start to end, the CDR3 is CASIESPAGNTEAFF.

Comment on this clone: The read gets to within 3 residues of the CDR3 end, and the germline J gene fills in the rest. The rearrangement links TRBV11-2 to TRBJ1-4; D possibly corresponds to TRBD1 (5 bases). The V end was cut by 10 bases, the J end by 4 bases, with 13 bases between. The V gene's germline CDR1 is SGHAT and CDR2 FQNNGV. The CDR3 extends over 13 amino acids. The DNA read from the CDR3 is TGTGCCACGGAACAGGTCCTTAATGAAAAA. Its protein product is CATEQVLNEK. The CDR3 as a whole reads CATEQVLNEKLFF.

In regard to this clone: The read finishes 3 residues shy of the CDR3 end, and the germline J gene is used to complete it. The gene calls are TRBV20-1 and TRBJ2-1; 14 bases agree with TRBD2. From germline, CDR1 is DFQATT and CDR2 SNEGSKA (reference sequence). V trimming: 6 bases; J trimming: 9 bases; junction bases outside the gene matches: 10. The CDR3 loop spans 15 amino acids. CDR3 sequence: CSALRLAGGPGEQFF. CDR3 DNA, as far as it was read: TGCAGTGCCCTACGACTAGCGGGGGGGCCTGGTGAG.

To note about this clone: The read ends 3 residues before the CDR3 terminus; that terminus is restored from the germline J gene. The genes are TRBV27 and TRBJ2-6; TRBD1 matches at 7 bases. This CDR3 comprises 16 residues. From germline, CDR1 is MNHEY and CDR2 SMNVEV (reference sequence). J gave up 4 bases and V 5 bases, and 8 bases lay outside the gene matches. The CDR3: CASSPHTGEGANVLTF. The covered CDR3 bases are TGTGCCAGCAGTCCTCACACAGGGGAAGGGGCCAACGTC.

The covered CDR3 bases are TGTGCCAGCAGTGCCTCACTAGACGGGAAGAAA. Protein: CASSASLDGKK. The full CDR3 protein is CASSASLDGKKAFF. J is TRBJ1-1 and V is TRBV6-1, with unresolved D. Read sequence stops 3 residues before the CDR3 end, and the germline J gene provides the missing end. This CDR3 has 14 amino acids. Germline assignment: CDR1 MNHNS and CDR2 SASEGT.

Details on this clone: Read coverage stops 3 residues before the CDR3 terminus; the germline J gene supplies the remainder. V and J are TRBV20-1 and TRBJ1-3, with 7 bases aligning to TRBD1. This CDR3 comprises 16 residues. V lost 0 bases and J lost 2; bases outside the gene matches: 7. The V gene's germline CDR1 is DFQATT and CDR2 SNEGSKA (reference sequence). The CDR3: CSARDGGTGAGNTIYF. CDR3 DNA, as far as it was read: TGCAGTGCTAGAGACGGGGGAACAGGGGCTGGAAACACC.

About this clone itself: The read ends 3 residues shy of where the CDR3 ends; the end is completed using the germline J gene. This chain connects TRBV20-1 to TRBJ1-2; unclear D gene. Looked up from germline, CDR1 is DFQATT and CDR2 is SNEGSKA (reference sequence). This CDR3 is built from 13 residues. V was trimmed by 3 bases and J by 3 bases, leaving 11 bases between them. CDR3 loop: CSASPRPDYGYTF. The DNA read from the CDR3 is TGCAGTGCTAGTCCCAGGCCCGACTATGGC.

About this clone itself: The read halts 3 residues ahead of the CDR3 end, with the missing end drawn from the germline J gene. V is TRBV20-1 and J is TRBJ2-7, with 10 bases fitting TRBD2. CDR1 DFQATT and CDR2 SNEGSKA come from the germline V gene (reference sequence). The trim removed 5 bases at V and 2 bases at J, leaving 9 bases unmatched. This CDR3 is 15 amino acids long. The CDR3 loop reads CSAFLTSGATYEQYF. The sequenced part of the CDR3 DNA is TGCAGTGCTTTCCTTACTAGCGGGGCCACCTACGAG.

A word on this clone: The read gets to within 3 residues of the CDR3 end, and the germline J gene fills in the rest. The J gene is TRBJ1-5, the V gene TRBV6-1; maybe TRBD1 (5 bases). The CDR3 covers 15 residues. Trimming shortened V by 8 bases and J by 4 bases, and 18 bases separated the two germline ends. Germline-derived CDR1 and CDR2 are MNHNS and SASEGT. The CDR3 bases that were read are TGTGCCAGCGGTGGGGAAGGGGAAAGGAATCAGCCC. It translates to CASGGEGERNQP. The full CDR3 sequence reads CASGGEGERNQPQHF.

A word on this clone: With the read ending 3 residues before the CDR3 end, the germline J gene is used to fill in that end. The chain combines TRBV9 with TRBJ2-1; 12 bases match TRBD2. The V gene end was trimmed by 5 bases and the J gene end by 5 bases; junction bases not matched to a gene: 2. Germline CDR1 and CDR2: SGDLS and YYNGEE. This CDR3 contains 14 residues. The part of the CDR3 DNA that was read is TGTGCCAGCAGTCGACTAGCGGGGGACAATGAG. Protein product: CASSRLAGDNE. The CDR3 as a whole reads CASSRLAGDNEQFF.

Comments on this clone: The DNA ends 3 residues before the CDR3 does, and the rest of the CDR3 is filled in from the germline J gene. The V gene is TRBV2, the J gene TRBJ2-7; tentatively, D is TRBD2 (5 bases). The CDR3 is made up of 13 amino acids. Germline lookup yields CDR1 SNHLY and CDR2 FYNNEI. V was shortened by 8 bases and J by 3 bases, with 14 bases between the two germline ends. The sequenced part of the CDR3 DNA is TGTGCCAGCGGCCGGGGAGAGTACTACGAG. Translating it yields CASGRGEYYE. The full CDR3 is CASGRGEYYEQYF.

Worth noting for this clone: The DNA ends 3 residues before the CDR3 does, and the rest of the CDR3 is filled in from the germline J gene. This chain joins TRBV9 and TRBJ2-7; D possibly corresponds to TRBD1 (5 bases). The germline V gene encodes CDR1 SGDLS and CDR2 YYNGEE. This CDR3 is 15 amino acids long. Trimming cost V 4 bases and J 2 bases, with 16 bases left between them. The CDR3 sequence is CASSPDGATTYEQYF. CDR3 DNA (partial): TGTGCCAGCAGCCCAGATGGGGCTACTACCTACGAG.

Worth noting for this clone: One junction end disagrees with the germline gene, perhaps due to a read error. The CDR3 protein is CASSQEWQGGDTQYF. Incomplete CDR3 DNA: TGCGCCAGCAGCCAAGAATGGCAGGGAGGGGATACG. The chain couples TRBV4-2 to TRBJ2-3, with TRBD2 identical over 7 bases. The read stops 3 residues short of the end of the CDR3; the missing end is completed from the germline J gene. There are 15 residues in the CDR3. Per the germline V gene, CDR1 is LGHNA and CDR2 is YNFKEQ.

Details on this clone: The CDR3 end lies 3 residues beyond the end of the read and is filled in from the germline J gene. This chain uses TRBV5-1 with TRBJ2-7; D call uncertain. CDR1 is SGHRS, CDR2 YFSETQ, per germline. The CDR3 sequence is 12 residues long. Trimming took 4 bases from V and 2 from J, leaving 7 bases between them. The covered CDR3 bases are TGCGCCAGCAGCCCTGACACCTACGAG. This encodes CASSPDTYE. The CDR3 as a whole reads CASSPDTYEQYF.

Note on this clone: The observed sequence ends 3 residues before the CDR3 terminus, with the missing tail filled in from the germline J gene. The chain employs TRBV19 and TRBJ1-2; D gene unclear. Germline V gene lookup returns CDR1 LNHDA and CDR2 SQIVND (reference sequence). The CDR3 consists of 12 residues. The V end was cut by 8 bases, the J end by 0 bases, with 7 bases between. The CDR3 loop reads CASAGANYGYTF. Incomplete CDR3 DNA: TGTGCCAGTGCGGGAGCTAACTATGGC.

With regard to this clone: The CDR3 extends 3 residues past the end of the read, so its final part is completed from the germline J gene. The V and J genes are TRBV5-3 and TRBJ1-4; maybe TRBD1 (6 bases). TRBV5-3 carries the ORF label, with uncertain function. Trimming took off 0 bases at V and 7 bases at J, with 16 bases between the two ends. The CDR3 runs to 16 residues. The CDR3 loop reads CARSLARGGSGEKLFF. The DNA read from the CDR3 is TGTGCCAGAAGCTTGGCCCGGGGGGGCTCTGGTGAAAAA.

A word on this clone: The read terminates 3 residues ahead of where the CDR3 ends, so the germline J gene completes it. This sequence joins TRBV5-5 and TRBJ2-5; 8 bases are shared with TRBD1. V lost 6 bases, J lost 4 bases, and 8 bases stayed unmatched. Germline loops: CDR1 SGHKS, CDR2 YYEKEE (reference sequence). The length of the CDR3 is 14 residues. The CDR3 reads CASNPDRGGETQYF. The sequenced part of the CDR3 DNA is TGTGCCAGCAATCCTGACAGGGGAGGAGAGACC.

For this clone: The read stops 3 residues short of the end of the CDR3; the missing end is completed from the germline J gene. The rearrangement joins TRBV7-8 to TRBJ2-1; 7 nucleotides agree with TRBD2. Germline V gene data show CDR1 as SGHVS and CDR2 as FQNEAQ. The CDR3 spans 12 residues. V lost 5 bases and J lost 8; bases outside the gene matches: 3. The CDR3 is CASSQGLYEQFF. The covered CDR3 bases are TGTGCCAGCAGCCAGGGACTATATGAG.

CDR3 residues: CASSPGTTAYEQYF. Partial CDR3 DNA: TGTGCCAGCAGTCCCGGGACTACCGCCTACGAG. J is TRBJ2-7 and V is TRBV5-6, with 7 bases aligning to TRBD2. Read coverage stops 3 residues before the CDR3 terminus; the germline J gene supplies the remainder. The junction had 7 bases not matched to a gene; V was cut back by 5 bases and J by 2 bases. The germline CDR1 and CDR2 sequences are SGHDT and YYEEEE. The CDR3 has 14 residues.

Details on this clone: The CDR3 end lies 3 residues beyond the end of the read and is filled in from the germline J gene. The chain combines TRBV30 with TRBJ1-2; D possibly corresponds to TRBD1 (6 bases). The V end was cut by 3 bases, the J end by 3 bases, with 20 bases between. CDR1 and CDR2 (germline): GTSNPN, SVGIG (reference sequence). This CDR3 region has 16 residues. The CDR3 region is CAWSVPQGPWDYGYTF. Incomplete CDR3 DNA: TGTGCCTGGAGCGTACCTCAGGGGCCCTGGGACTATGGC.

In the case of this clone: The read falls 3 residues short of the CDR3 end, and the missing part is taken from the germline J gene. This sequence joins TRBV20-1 and TRBJ2-7; D is ambiguous. The CDR3 is 13 residues long. Deletions cut 1 base from V and 0 bases from J, with 7 bases between. CDR1 and CDR2 from the germline V gene are DFQATT and SNEGSKA (reference sequence). Partial CDR3 DNA: TGCAGTGCTAGAGTCCCAAACTCCTACGAG. It yields the protein CSARVPNSYE. The complete CDR3 reads CSARVPNSYEQYF.

On this clone: The read is 3 residues too short to cover the CDR3 end, so that end is filled in from the germline J gene. The rearrangement links TRBV6-1 to TRBJ2-3; 12 bases align to TRBD2. CDR3 length: 17 amino acids. Germline V gives CDR1 MNHNS, CDR2 SASEGT. V shed 2 bases, J shed 8 bases, and the junction held 11 bases outside the gene matches. The CDR3 spells CASSELAGGPGSGTQYF. The CDR3 bases that were read are TGTGCCAGCAGTGAACTAGCGGGGGGGCCAGGTTCCGGTACG.

The DNA read from the CDR3 is TGTGCCAGCAGCTCCCCTGGGACAGATTACAATGAG. It is translated as CASSSPGTDYNE. The full CDR3 protein is CASSSPGTDYNEQFF. The chain is built from TRBV7-2 and TRBJ2-1, with 7 bases that match TRBD1. The CDR3 is cut off 3 residues early in the read; its end comes from the germline J gene. Trimming removed 4 bases from V and 4 bases from J; junction bases left unmatched: 7. CDR1 and CDR2 (germline): SGHTA, FQGNSA. This CDR3 has 15 residues.

Comment on this clone: The read ends 3 residues before the CDR3 terminus; that terminus is restored from the germline J gene. V gene TRBV7-2 combines with J gene TRBJ1-2; 8 nucleotides match TRBD1. The germline gives CDR1 SGHTA, CDR2 FQGNSA. The CDR3 consists of 15 residues. The CDR3 region is CASSFRTGLSYDYTF. The DNA read from the CDR3 is TGTGCCAGCAGCTTTAGGACAGGGCTATCCTACGAC. The whole variable domain, filled in from reference TRBV7-2 and TRBJ1-2, reads GAGVSQSPSNKVTEKGKDVELRCDPISGHTALYWYRQSLGQGLEFLIYFQGNSAPDKSGLPSDRFSAERTGGSVSTLTIQRTQQEDSAVYLCASSFRTGLSYDYTFGSGTRLTVV.

Concerning this clone itself: The read stops 3 residues short of the end of the CDR3; the missing end is completed from the germline J gene. The chain combines TRBV9 with TRBJ2-3; 7 bases match TRBD2. The V gene's germline CDR1 is SGDLS and CDR2 YYNGEE. V was pared by 2 bases and J by 2 bases, with 5 bases of the junction left unmatched. This CDR3 spans 15 amino acids. The CDR3 region is CASSVGGGSTDTQYF. The sequenced part of the CDR3 DNA is TGTGCCAGCAGCGTTGGGGGGGGATCCACAGATACG.